The 4 T cell receptor beta chains below come from one sample, sequenced in a study of blood T cell repertoires in COVID-19. Sequencing was performed with immunoSEQ multiplex PCR; in TCRdb, only in-frame clones are kept and a portion is missing. The data contain around 170,000 clones, 80% to 90% of them singletons. Sequencing was performed on peripheral blood. These receptors were collected from a man aged 25-45 years with active or convalescent COVID-19.

The chain links TRBV27 to TRBJ2-2; the match to TRBD2 covers 11 bases. CDR1 is MNHEY, CDR2 SMNVEV, per germline (reference sequence). The CDR3 length is 17 residues. Trimming removed 7 bases from V and 1 base from J; junction bases left unmatched: 8. CDR3 loop: CASKGLGTSGNTGELFF. As DNA, the CDR3 is TGTGCCAGCAAGGGTCTCGGGACTAGCGGGAACACCGGGGAGCTGTTTTTT.

The rearrangement links TRBV18 to TRBJ1-3, with 7 bases lining up with TRBD1. Germline V gives CDR1 KGHSH, CDR2 LQKENI. V dropped 3 bases and J dropped 0; count of bases not matched to a gene: 5. The CDR3 contains 16 residues. The CDR3 nucleotides are TGTGCCAGCTCACCCTTGGACAGGCTCTCTGGAAACACCATATATTTT. Its protein is CASSPLDRLSGNTIYF.

This chain uses TRBV9 with TRBJ2-6; 12 bases match TRBD1. Germline CDR1 is SGDLS and CDR2 is YYNGEE. The junction had 6 bases not matched to a gene; V was cut back by 3 bases and J by 2 bases. This CDR3 spans 18 amino acids. The CDR3 spells CASSATGTGGPGANVLTF. The CDR3 DNA reads TGTGCCAGCAGCGCTACCGGGACAGGGGGCCCTGGGGCCAACGTCCTGACTTTC.

The J gene is TRBJ1-3, the V gene TRBV29-1; D is ambiguous. The V and J ends lost 3 bases and 4 bases respectively, with 7 bases between them. The CDR3 runs to 12 residues. CDR1 is SQVTM and CDR2 is ANQGSEA in the germline V gene. CDR3 in DNA: TGCAGCGTTGAGTCGGGAGGAAACACCATATATTTT. Protein sequence: CSVESGGNTIYF.